This T cell receptor (beta chain) was profiled in a study of blood T cell repertoires in COVID-19. Across the whole study: Samples came from the United States, Italy and Spain, spanning acute and convalescent COVID-19. Sources were T cells, B-cell-depleted T cells, or PBMCs; the material itself was cDNA or gDNA.

Per the germline V gene, CDR1 is SGHRS and CDR2 is YFSETQ. The CDR3 sequence is 17 residues long. Trimming removed 1 base from V and 4 bases from J; junction bases left unmatched: 9. In the original analysis: Nucleated cell counts were estimated from reference gene primer amplification. Assay used: immunoSEQ multiplex PCR; TCRdb lists only in-frame clones, some missing. D and trimming were read from the DNA, whereas the V and J calls and clone size are those reported in that table. This table holds tens of thousands of clones, roughly 87% found once. This TCR derives from a human donor with acute or convalescent COVID-19. The donor label of this sample is uncertain. The sample was peripheral blood. This sequence joins TRBV5-1 and TRBJ1-1; 11 nucleotides agree with TRBD1. The CDR3 DNA reads TGCGCCAGCAGCTTGAATGGACAGGGGGCGTTGGTCACTGAAGCTTTCTTT. This gives the protein CASSLNGQGALVTEAFF.